One T cell receptor beta chain is described in this entry. The clone's antigen remains unknown. The record has no base qualities; no much larger clone is one base away. TCRbeta CDR3 regions were amplified from genomic DNA by means of the immunoSEQ Assay, a bias-controlled multiplex PCR. From the authors' description of their analysis: The number of nucleated cells in each sample was estimated from the amplification of reference gene primers within the assay. To quantify the absolute abundance of each unique TCRbeta CDR3 rearrangement, sequence reads were collapsed and filtered. For each sample, productive Simpson clonality was calculated as the square root of Simpson's diversity index over productive rearrangements. In TCRdb, the immuneACCESS table is reduced to in-frame sequences with V and J assigned. These tables do not hold every clone; where another copy was compared, an unresolved V gene accounts for under half, and the others remain unexplained. V and J calls and clone size are those listed in that table; D and trimming were worked out from the DNA. This sample has about 130,000 clones in its table, and about 80% of those were observed once. Roughly 9.2% of the sample comes from the top ten.

This sample is drawn from a study of blood T cell repertoires in COVID-19 (TCRdb year 2020). Describing the broader study: Samples from collaborators originated in the United States, Italy and Spain and spanned both the acute and convalescent phases of COVID-19. The material from the prospective study consisted of cDNA or gDNA derived from T cells, B-cell-depleted T cells, or PBMCs. The dataset comprised deeply sampled blood TCRbeta repertoires from subjects exposed to, actively infected with, or recovered from COVID-19. The repertoires were released in a freely available public database meant as a resource for research on the immune response to SARS-CoV-2. The samples were drawn from two sources: the first 160 participants of the ongoing ImmuneRACE study, and 1,200 or so subjects contributed by 6 global collaborators. Sample metadata almost always included a de-identified subject ID, COVID-19 status, age in years and sex. Where HLA class I and class II types were available, the types were taken from metadata supplied by the sample provider, not from assay-based typing.

Points the paper makes about the study in general: Clinical and demographic metadata were provided uncurated, with the amount varying by source and participant.

Participants in the prospective study were enrolled through a virtual design, were aged roughly 18 to 100 years, and lived in some 24 United States geographic areas. To assign participants to cohorts, the prospective study relied on clinical history that participants themselves reported in a screening survey and a study questionnaire. Recovered participants in ImmuneRACE Cohort 3 were defined by two consecutive negative NP/OP PCR tests, clearance by a healthcare professional, or resolution of symptoms. In the prospective study, whole blood, serum and a nasopharyngeal or oropharyngeal swab were collected from each participant by mobile phlebotomists. Prospective study participants could optionally give additional blood draws and questionnaires over an approximately 2-month period. Before DNA extraction, blood samples from the prospective study were shipped at room temperature or frozen. Reading from cysteine to phenylalanine, the CDR3 counts 12 amino acids. Only CDR3 DNA is held: 36 bases, read in frame from base 1. V gives up 4 bases and J gives up 6 bases, and the segment between their germline ends measures 10 bases. Sequences MDHEN (CDR1) and SYDVKM (CDR2) are obtained from the germline V gene.

This receptor was taken from a man in his forties or fifties who had recovered from COVID-19. The chain employs TRBV28 and TRBJ2-7; TRBD2 could be the D gene, as 6 bases match. The specimen sequenced was PBMCs or T cells enriched from blood (not recorded which). Here is the DNA: TGTGCCAGCAGTTCCCGGGGAGGCGAGCAGTACTTC. Translation gives CASSSRGGEQYF.